The 7 T cell receptor beta chains in this list originate from one sample, sequenced in a study of CD4 T cells in relation to SARS-CoV-2 and coronaviruses. Unexposed donor CD4+ T cells date from about 2011-2019, before the COVID-19 pandemic. After roughly ten days of culture, CD4+ T cells were isolated. Sequencing used immunoSEQ multiplex PCR; TCRdb keeps in-frame clones, though not all of them. The sample yields about 15,000 clones, 75% to 85% seen once. These TCRs' antigens remain unknown. Sequenced: CD4+ T cells from PBMCs, cultured in vitro. These receptors were collected from a human donor in good health.

The chain uses TRBV19 and TRBJ2-1; 8 bases are a match to TRBD1. The CDR3 is 14 residues long. The trim removed 9 bases at V and 10 bases at J, leaving 14 bases unmatched. Germline values: CDR1 LNHDA, CDR2 SQIVND (reference sequence). The CDR3 reads CASWQGAGGKEQFF. CDR3 nucleotides: TGTGCCAGCTGGCAGGGGGCTGGGGGAAAAGAGCAGTTCTTC.

The chain employs TRBV12-3 or TRBV12-4 and TRBJ1-2; D is uncertain. Trimming took 3 bases from V and 8 from J, leaving 13 bases between them. This CDR3 has 13 residues. For the CDR3, the DNA is TGTGCCAGCAGTTTCCTATCACGCGACGGCTACACCTTC. This sequence encodes CASSFLSRDGYTF.

This CDR3 is CASSQGYRGSYEQFF. DNA for the CDR3: TGTGCCAGCAGCCAAGGGTATCGCGGGAGCTATGAGCAGTTCTTC. The chain uses TRBV3-1 (or the pseudogene TRBV3-2) and TRBJ2-1, with 7 positions matching TRBD2. J lost 8 bases, V lost 1 base, and 8 bases had no gene match. CDR3 length: 15 amino acids. The germline CDR1 and CDR2 sequences are LGHDT and YNNKEL (reference sequence).

The CDR3 bases are TGTGCCAGCAGCCAAGCCAAATCCGGGGGAAACACTGAAGCTTTCTTT. Protein sequence: CASSQAKSGGNTEAFF. J is TRBJ1-1 and V is TRBV14; a possible D gene is TRBD1 (5 bases). Per germline, CDR1 SGHDN and CDR2 FVKESK. V lost 1 base and J lost 2, with 14 bases in between. This CDR3 spans 16 amino acids.

This chain joins TRBV29-1 and TRBJ1-2; 8 bases are shared with TRBD1. Germline CDR1 and CDR2: SQVTM and ANQGSEA. The V and J ends lost 1 base and 6 bases, in that order; junction bases with no gene match: 1. This CDR3 spans 12 amino acids. CDR3 bases: TGCAGCGTTGAAGCAGGGGGCCATGGCTACACCTTC. Residues: CSVEAGGHGYTF.

This clone was observed once. This chain connects TRBV7-3 to TRBJ2-3; 8 bases align to TRBD2. This CDR3 region has 14 residues. The junction had 6 bases not matched to a gene; V was cut back by 5 bases and J by 5 bases. Per the germline V gene, CDR1 is SGHTA and CDR2 is FQGTGA. The CDR3 region is CASSPGTSRDTQYF. In nucleotides, the CDR3 is TGTGCCAGCAGCCCGGGGACTAGTCGAGATACGCAGTATTTT.

This clone has a single count. The V call is TRBV30, the J call TRBJ1-1; D unclear. The germline V and J ends were trimmed by 3 bases and 3 bases, with 11 bases remaining between them. Germline V gene sequence: CDR1 GTSNPN, CDR2 SVGIG (reference sequence). The CDR3 is made up of 13 amino acids. The CDR3, as DNA: TGTGCCTGGAGCCGCCTTTGGGACACTGAAGCTTTCTTT. Protein sequence: CAWSRLWDTEAFF. Combining the CDR3 with reference TRBV30 and TRBJ1-1 gives the whole variable domain SQTIHQWPATLVQPVGSPLSLECTVEGTSNPNLYWYRQAAGRGLQLLFYSVGIGQISSEVPQNLSASRPQDRQFILSSKKLLLSDSGFYLCAWSRLWDTEAFFGQGTRLTVV.